This T cell receptor beta chain is drawn from a study of blood T cells in healthy people across ages. PCR was performed a second time for 7 to 11 cycles using a sample-barcoded 5' primer and a J-beta primer mix. MiXCR was run by TCRdb on the 5' RACE reads, yielding one entry per CDR3 protein. This sample yields over 1,500,000 distinct CDR3 sequences, of which 40% to 55% are seen a single time; about 2.1% belongs to the top ten. The V gene lost 6 bases and the J gene lost 7 bases, with 22 bases spanning the gap. This CDR3 is 16 amino acids long. The sequenced sample was blood. This receptor was taken from a woman in her thirties or forties in good health. The chain links TRBV12-3 or TRBV12-4 to TRBJ2-1; a weak D match, TRBD2 (7 bases). CDR3 loop: CASSPSGGGRGNEQFF. The CDR3 DNA is TGTGCCAGCAGCCCATCTGGGGGGGGGCGTGGGAATGAGCAGTTCTTC.